The rows below give T cell receptor beta chains drawn from one sample of a study of Ad26.COV2.S vaccination and SARS-CoV-2 variants. The repertoire was sequenced with immunoSEQ multiplex PCR; TCRdb's copy has only in-frame clones and lacks some. The top ten hold about 11% of the sample, which has about 220,000 clones, approximately 87% seen once. Sequencing used peripheral blood, obtained in a trial of Ad26.COV2.S vaccine versus placebo. All receptors come from a person aged 18 to 59 who received the Ad26.COV2.S COVID-19 vaccine or a placebo. Each CDR3 is given with its conserved first and last residue. Each record gives: clone size, D gene, V gene, J gene, CDR3 DNA, CDR3 protein. A D gene is named only where the DNA matches it firmly. Where a row states a size, it is once, few, many or the class of an expanded clone; other rows omit it.

NA	NA	TRBV20-1	TRBJ1-6	TGCAGTGCTGGGGGGATCTCACCCCTCCACTTT	CSAGGISPLHF
NA	NA	TRBV7-2	TRBJ1-5	TGTGCCAGCACCCTTACACATGAGGCGGGGCGTGCGCCCCAGCATTTT	CASTLTHEAGRAPQHF
NA	TRBD1	TRBV7-2	TRBJ2-2	TGTGCCAGCCGGACAGGGGGTACCGGGGAGCTGTTTTTT	CASRTGGTGELFF
NA	TRBD1	TRBV11-2	TRBJ1-2	TGTGCCAGCAGCCCCGCCGACAGGGTTTACGGCTATGGCTACACCTTC	CASSPADRVYGYGYTF
NA	NA	TRBV30	TRBJ1-3	TGTGCCTGGAGTACGTGGCAGGGGTCTGGAAACACCATATATTTT	CAWSTWQGSGNTIYF
NA	NA	TRBV7-8	TRBJ1-5	TGTGCCAGCAGCTTAGGGGCGGGCAGGGTGAGGAGTCAGCCCCAGCATTTT	CASSLGAGRVRSQPQHF
few	NA	TRBV14	TRBJ1-6	TGTGCCAGCAGCCAAGATAGCCAAACGGCACGCTCCTATAATTCACCCCTCCACTTT	CASSQDSQTARSYNSPLHF
few	TRBD1	TRBV19	TRBJ1-1	TGTGCCAGTACCCTACCCGACAGGGGGCGACGCACTGAAGCTTTCTTT	CASTLPDRGRRTEAFF
NA	NA	TRBV25-1	TRBJ1-2	TGTGCCAGCAGTGAATTGAGGAGCTACACCTTC	CASSELRSYTF
NA	TRBD1	TRBV19	TRBJ1-1	TGTGCCAGTAGTAAAGGGACAGATCCAAGCACTGAAGCTTTCTTT	CASSKGTDPSTEAFF
NA	NA	TRBV7-8	TRBJ1-1	TGTGCCAGCAGCCTCGGTAATGCGAACACTGAAGCTTTCTTT	CASSLGNANTEAFF
NA	TRBD1	TRBV10-3	TRBJ2-5	TGTGCCATCAGGGACAGGACCCAAGAGACCCAGTACTTC	CAIRDRTQETQYF
NA	NA	TRBV6-1	TRBJ1-4	TGTGCCAGCAGTGAGATAGGGGGAAGGGAAAAACTGTTTTTT	CASSEIGGREKLFF
NA	NA	TRBV18	TRBJ1-1	TGTGCCAGCTTTACCGGGATAGGTACTGAAGCTTTCTTT	CASFTGIGTEAFF
NA	TRBD1	TRBV7-9	TRBJ2-7	TGTGCCAGCAGCTTAGTTTCCGGGACAGACTCCTACGAGCAGTACTTC	CASSLVSGTDSYEQYF
once	NA	TRBV7-2	TRBJ2-5	TGTGCCAGCAGCTCGGACCTGGAGCTGTGGGCTGCCCAAGAGACCCAGTACTTC	CASSSDLELWAAQETQYF
NA	TRBD1	TRBV2	TRBJ2-7	TGTGCCAGCAGGGACAGGGGTTCCTACGAGCAGTACTTC	CASRDRGSYEQYF
NA	NA	TRBV19	TRBJ1-2	TGTGCCACCAATCAACCTTGGGACTATGGCTACACCTTC	CATNQPWDYGYTF